The clone carrying this T cell receptor beta chain came up a few times. The source of the sample is a study of control samples from healthy donors and cancer patients. V was cut by 0 bases and J by 5 bases, with 22 bases left in between. The CDR3 extends over 18 amino acids. Germline CDR1 LGHNA, CDR2 YNFKEQ. Data came from immunoSEQ multiplex PCR; TCRdb stores just in-frame clones and leaves some out. The sample lists roughly 170,000 clones; 85% to 95% were seen once. The chain has TRBV4-2 and TRBJ2-5; the D call may be TRBD1 or TRBD2 (5 bases each). The source of this sequence is a woman aged 18-30 years in good health. Sequencing was done on a sample of blood. CDR3: CASSQDHKLRGADETQYF. The CDR3 coding sequence is TGTGCCAGCAGCCAAGATCATAAACTTAGAGGGGCGGATGAGACCCAGTACTTC.